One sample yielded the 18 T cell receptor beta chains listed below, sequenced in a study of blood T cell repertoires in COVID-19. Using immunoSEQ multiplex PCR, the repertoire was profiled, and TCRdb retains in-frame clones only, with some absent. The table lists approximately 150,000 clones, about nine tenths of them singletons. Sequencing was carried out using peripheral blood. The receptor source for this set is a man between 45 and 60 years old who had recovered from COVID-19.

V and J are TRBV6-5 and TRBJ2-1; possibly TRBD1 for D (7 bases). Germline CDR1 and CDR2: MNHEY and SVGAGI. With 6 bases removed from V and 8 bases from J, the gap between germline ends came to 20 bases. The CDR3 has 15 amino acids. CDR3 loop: CASSRGTQGGDEQFF. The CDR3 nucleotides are TGTGCCAGCAGCCGCGGGACCCAGGGGGGCGATGAGCAGTTCTTC.

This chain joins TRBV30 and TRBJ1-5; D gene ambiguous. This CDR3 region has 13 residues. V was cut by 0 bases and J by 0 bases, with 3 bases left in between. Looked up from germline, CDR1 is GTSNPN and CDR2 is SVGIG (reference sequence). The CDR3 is CAWSVNSNQPQHF. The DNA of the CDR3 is TGTGCCTGGAGTGTTAATAGCAATCAGCCCCAGCATTTT.

The CDR3 DNA follows: TGTGCCTGGGCCCCTGGAGCAGGGGAGCAGTACTTC. Translated: CAWAPGAGEQYF. The V call is TRBV30, the J call TRBJ2-7, with TRBD1 as a possible D gene (5 bases). V was pared by 5 bases and J by 7 bases, with 15 bases between. Germline V lookup: CDR1 GTSNPN, CDR2 SVGIG (reference sequence). The CDR3 extends over 12 amino acids.

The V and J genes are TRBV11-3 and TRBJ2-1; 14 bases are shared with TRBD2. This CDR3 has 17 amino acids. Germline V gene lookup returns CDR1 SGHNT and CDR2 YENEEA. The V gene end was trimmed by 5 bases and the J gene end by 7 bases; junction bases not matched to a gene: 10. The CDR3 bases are TGTGCCAGCAGCCCCCGACTAGCGGGGGGGCCAGCTAATGAGCAGTTCTTC. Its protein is CASSPRLAGGPANEQFF. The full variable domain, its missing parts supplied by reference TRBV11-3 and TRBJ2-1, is EAGVVQSPRYKIIEKKQPVAFWCNPISGHNTLYWYLQNLGQGPELLIRYENEEAVDDSQLPKDRFSAERLKGVDSTLKIQPAELGDSAVYLCASSPRLAGGPANEQFFGPGTRLTVL.

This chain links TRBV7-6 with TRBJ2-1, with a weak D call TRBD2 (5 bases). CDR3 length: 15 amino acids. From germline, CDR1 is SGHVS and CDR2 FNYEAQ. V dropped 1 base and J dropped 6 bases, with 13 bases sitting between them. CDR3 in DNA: TGTGCCAGCAGCTTAGGATATGGGAGAGGCAATGAGCAGTTCTTC. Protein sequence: CASSLGYGRGNEQFF. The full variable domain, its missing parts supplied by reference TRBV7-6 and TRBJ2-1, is GAGVSQSPRYKVTKRGQDVALRCDPISGHVSLYWYRQALGQGPEFLTYFNYEAQQDKSGLPNDRFSAERPEGSISTLTIQRTEQRDSAMYRCASSLGYGRGNEQFFGPGTRLTVL.

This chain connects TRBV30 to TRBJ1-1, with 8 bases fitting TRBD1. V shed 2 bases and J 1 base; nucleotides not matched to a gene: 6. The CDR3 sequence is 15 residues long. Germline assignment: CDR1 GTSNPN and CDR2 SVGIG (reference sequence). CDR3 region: CAWSSLGQGNTEAFF. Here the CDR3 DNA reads TGTGCCTGGAGTTCACTAGGACAGGGGAACACTGAAGCTTTCTTT.

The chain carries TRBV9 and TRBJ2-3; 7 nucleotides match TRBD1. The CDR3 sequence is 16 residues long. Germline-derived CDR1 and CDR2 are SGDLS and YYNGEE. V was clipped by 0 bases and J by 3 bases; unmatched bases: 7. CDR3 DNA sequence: TGTGCCAGCAGCGTAGCCCCCGACAGGGTAACAGATACGCAGTATTTT. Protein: CASSVAPDRVTDTQYF.

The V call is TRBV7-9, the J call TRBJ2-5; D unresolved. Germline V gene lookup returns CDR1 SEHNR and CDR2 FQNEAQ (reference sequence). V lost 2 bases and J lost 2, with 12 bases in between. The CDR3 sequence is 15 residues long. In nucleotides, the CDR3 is TGTGCCAGCAGCTTAATGTGGGCACGTCAAGAGACCCAGTACTTC. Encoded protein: CASSLMWARQETQYF.

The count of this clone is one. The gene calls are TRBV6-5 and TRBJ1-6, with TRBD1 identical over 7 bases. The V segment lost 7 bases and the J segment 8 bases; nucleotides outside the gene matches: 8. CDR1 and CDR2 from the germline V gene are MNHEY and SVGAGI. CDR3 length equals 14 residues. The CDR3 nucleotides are TGTGCCAGCATTCCGACAGGGTTGGATTCACCCCTCCACTTT. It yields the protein CASIPTGLDSPLHF.

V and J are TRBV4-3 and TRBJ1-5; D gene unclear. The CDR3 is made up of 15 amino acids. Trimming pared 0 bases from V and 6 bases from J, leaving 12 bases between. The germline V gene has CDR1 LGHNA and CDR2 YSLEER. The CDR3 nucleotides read TGCGCCAGCAGCCAAGAAGTCTCACCGGGTCAGCCCCAGCATTTT. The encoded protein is CASSQEVSPGQPQHF.

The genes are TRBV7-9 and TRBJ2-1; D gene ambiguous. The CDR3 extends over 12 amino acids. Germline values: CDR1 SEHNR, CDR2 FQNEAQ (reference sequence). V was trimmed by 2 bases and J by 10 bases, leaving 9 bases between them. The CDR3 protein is CASSLNYGEQFF. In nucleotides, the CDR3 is TGTGCCAGCAGCTTAAACTACGGAGAGCAGTTCTTC. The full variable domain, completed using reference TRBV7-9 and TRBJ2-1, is DTGVSQNPRHKITKRGQNVTFRCDPISEHNRLYWYRQTLGQGPEFLTYFQNEAQLEKSRLLSDRFSAERPKGSFSTLEIQRTEQGDSAMYLCASSLNYGEQFFGPGTRLTVL.

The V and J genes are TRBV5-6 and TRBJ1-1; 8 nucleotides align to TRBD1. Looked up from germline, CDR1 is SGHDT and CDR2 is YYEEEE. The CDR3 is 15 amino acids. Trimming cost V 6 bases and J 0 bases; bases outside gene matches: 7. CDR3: CASNRQGNMNTEAFF. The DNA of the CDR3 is TGTGCCAGCAATAGACAGGGGAACATGAACACTGAAGCTTTCTTT.

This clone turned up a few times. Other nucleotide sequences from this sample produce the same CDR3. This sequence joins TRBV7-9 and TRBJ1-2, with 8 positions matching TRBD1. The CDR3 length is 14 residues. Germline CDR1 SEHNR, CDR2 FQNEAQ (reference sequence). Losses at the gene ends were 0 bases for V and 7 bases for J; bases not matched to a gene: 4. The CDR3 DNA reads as TGTGCCAGCAGCTTAGCGGGGACAGGTGGTGGCTACACCTTC. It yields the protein CASSLAGTGGGYTF.

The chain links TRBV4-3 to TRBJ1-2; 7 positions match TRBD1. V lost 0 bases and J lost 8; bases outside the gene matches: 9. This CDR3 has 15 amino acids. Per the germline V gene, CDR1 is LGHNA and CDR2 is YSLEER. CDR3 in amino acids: CASSQEGTGAGGYTF. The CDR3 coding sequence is TGCGCCAGCAGCCAAGAGGGAACAGGGGCCGGAGGCTACACCTTC.

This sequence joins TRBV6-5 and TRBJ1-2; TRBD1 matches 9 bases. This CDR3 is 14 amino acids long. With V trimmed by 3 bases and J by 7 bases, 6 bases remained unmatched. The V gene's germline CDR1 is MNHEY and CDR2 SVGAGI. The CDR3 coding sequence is TGTGCCAGCAGTTATGGGACAGGGTCCGGTGGCTACACCTTC. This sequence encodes CASSYGTGSGGYTF.

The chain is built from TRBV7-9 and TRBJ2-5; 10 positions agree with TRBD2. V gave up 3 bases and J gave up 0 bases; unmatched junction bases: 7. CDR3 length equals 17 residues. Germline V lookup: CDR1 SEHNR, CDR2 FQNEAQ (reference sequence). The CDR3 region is CASSFPLAGAYQETQYF. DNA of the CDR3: TGTGCCAGCAGCTTTCCCCTAGCGGGGGCCTACCAAGAGACCCAGTACTTC.

The CDR3: CASSPWDSQETQYF. The CDR3, as DNA: TGTGCCAGCAGCCCATGGGACAGTCAAGAGACCCAGTACTTC. The V and J genes are TRBV11-3 and TRBJ2-5; 7 bases are shared with TRBD1. J gave up 2 bases and V 5 bases, and 5 bases lay outside the gene matches. This CDR3 is 14 amino acids long. The V gene's germline CDR1 is SGHNT and CDR2 YENEEA.

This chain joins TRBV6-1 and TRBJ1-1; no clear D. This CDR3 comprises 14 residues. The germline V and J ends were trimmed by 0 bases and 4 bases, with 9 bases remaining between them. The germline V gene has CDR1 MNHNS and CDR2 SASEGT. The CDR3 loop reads CASSEARSGTEAFF. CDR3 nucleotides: TGTGCCAGCAGTGAAGCGCGCTCGGGCACTGAAGCTTTCTTT.